This T cell receptor (beta chain) was sequenced in a study of T cell repertoires in ileal Crohn's disease. About this clone: Other nucleotide sequences in the sample specify the same CDR3.

Method: immunoSEQ multiplex PCR; TCRdb's copy keeps in-frame clones and lacks some. The data show about 62,000 clones, with 85% to 90% seen just once and roughly 2% held by the top ten. With 4 bases clipped from V and 6 bases from J, the junction kept 3 bases outside the gene matches. The CDR3 has 13 residues. Germline loops: CDR1 SNHLY, CDR2 FYNNEI. Time point given: neoterminal ileum biopsy at postoperative endoscopy, about 6 months after surgery. This chain joins TRBV2 and TRBJ1-5; 7 bases agree with TRBD1. This receptor was taken from an adult with Crohn's disease. The sample taken for sequencing was ileal tissue. In DNA, the CDR3 is TGTGCCAGCAGTGGACAGGGAGGTCAGCCCCAGCATTTT. This codes for CASSGQGGQPQHF.